This TCR beta chain emerged from a study of metastatic and nonmetastatic thyroid tumors. Overall study context: For malignant and benign thyroid patients, tumor or nodule tissue and blood were the sources whose repertoires were compared.

Whole-study findings and limits: Malignant thyroid tumors reportedly exceeded benign nodules significantly in TCR beta diversity, with the difference appearing in blood and tumor.

As regards this clone: The antigen remains unidentified.

Thyroid surgery took place with no prior treatment in any patient. Original data processing: Between-group CDR3 differences, defined by clinicopathological status, yielded a distant-metastasis classifier for papillary thyroid cancer. TCRdb re-analyzed the PCR reads using MiXCR. TCRdb, not the authors, supplied the V and J calls. The table includes approximately 60,000 clones, less than 30% detected once. Trimming removed 3 bases from V and 0 bases from J, with 8 bases in between. Germline V CDR1 and CDR2: MDHEN, SYDVKM. This CDR3 has 14 residues. Sequencing was carried out using blood. J is TRBJ1-1 and V is TRBV28, with TRBD1 as a possible D gene (6 bases). This receptor was taken from a female donor with papillary thyroid cancer or a benign thyroid nodule (not recorded which). Some clones in this sample may be carry-over from other donors' samples. CDR3 coding DNA: TGTGCCAGCAGTTTTGGACAGTTGAACACTGAAGCTTTCTTT. Protein sequence: CASSFGQLNTEAFF.